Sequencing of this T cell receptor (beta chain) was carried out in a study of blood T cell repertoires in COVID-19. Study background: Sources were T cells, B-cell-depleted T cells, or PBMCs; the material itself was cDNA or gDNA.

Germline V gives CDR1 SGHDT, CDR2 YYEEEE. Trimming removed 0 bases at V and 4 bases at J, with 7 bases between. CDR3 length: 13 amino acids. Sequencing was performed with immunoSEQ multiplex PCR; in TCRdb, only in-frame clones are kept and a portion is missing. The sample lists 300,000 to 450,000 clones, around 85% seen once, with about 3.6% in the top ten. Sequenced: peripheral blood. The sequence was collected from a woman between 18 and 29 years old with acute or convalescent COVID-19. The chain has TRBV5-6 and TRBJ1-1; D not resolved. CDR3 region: CASSLGHPTEAFF. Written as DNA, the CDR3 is TGTGCCAGCAGCTTGGGACACCCCACTGAAGCTTTCTTT.